This note documents a single TCR beta chain sequence. This specimen belongs to a study of control samples from healthy donors and cancer patients. Repertoires were generated with immunoSEQ multiplex PCR, while TCRdb's copy carries only in-frame clones and drops some. The sample lists around 150,000 clones, around nine tenths occurring once. The CDR3 is 13 residues long. V shed 3 bases, J shed 7 bases, and the junction held 3 bases outside the gene matches. The chain couples TRBV12-3 or TRBV12-4 to TRBJ1-5; TRBD1 matches at 7 bases. This TCR came from a man between 18 and 29 years old in good health. Sequenced sample: blood. CDR3: CASSFRGGQPQHF. The CDR3 DNA reads as TGTGCCAGCAGTTTCAGGGGGGGACAGCCCCAGCATTTT.